The T cell receptor beta chain under discussion was sequenced for a study of CXCR3-negative and CXCR3-positive naive CD8 T cells. General study results and limits: Similar levels of surface CD5 were seen between naive subsets; TCR strength was inferred from TRB CDR3 properties. Memory CD8+ cells showed much lower diversity, while both naive subsets were comparably high. Naive cells that were CXCR3-positive had more hydrophobic TRB CDR3s (compared with CXCR3-negative naive cells).

CDR1 SQVTM and CDR2 ANQGSEA come from the germline V gene. CDR3 length: 12 residues. Notes on this clonotype: Its specificity is unknown.

Researchers sorted 300,000 cells of each CD8+ T cell subset in triplicate. The authors prepared UMI-labeled TRB cDNA libraries by 5' RACE. TCRdb re-called the 5' RACE reads and catalogs CDR3 proteins one per entry, DNA excluded. This repertoire includes about 150,000 distinct CDR3 sequences. Sequencing input: naive CXCR3+ CD8+ T cells from blood. Subset indicated: CD45RO-CCR7+CD27+CD95- naive CD8+ T cells expressing CXCR3 (TNR3+). The sequence was obtained from a human donor in good health. Some clones in this sample may be carry-over from other donors' samples. This chain uses TRBV29-1 with TRBJ2-7. The CDR3 sequence is CSVAGKPYEQYF.